The rows below give T cell receptor beta chains drawn from one sample of a study of blood T cells in healthy people across ages. TCRdb reprocessed the 5' RACE reads via MiXCR and lists one record per CDR3 protein. The sample contains roughly 900,000 distinct CDR3 sequences, 29% of which appear only once. The sequenced sample was blood. The receptors were gathered from an elderly woman in good health. Both conserved end residues are part of each CDR3. Each record gives: J gene, D gene, clone size, V gene, CDR3 DNA, CDR3 protein. A D gene is named only where the DNA matches it firmly. Clone size appears in some rows only: once, few, many, or a class for an expanded clone.

TRBJ2-1	-	many	TRBV6-2/TRBV6-3	TGTGCCAGCAGTTACAAGGGTCTACCATCCTACAATGAGCAGTTCTTC	CASSYKGLPSYNEQFF
TRBJ2-3	-	many	TRBV11-2	TGTGCCAGCAGCTCCGCCCGGACATTGCAGTATTTT	CASSSARTLQYF
TRBJ2-6	TRBD1	-	TRBV12-3/TRBV12-4	TGTGCCAGCAGTCCCTCACAGGGGGTTGGGGCCAACGTCCTGACTTTC	CASSPSQGVGANVLTF
TRBJ2-3	-	many	TRBV24-1	TGTGCCACCAGTGATACCCTCGGGGGCGGAAGCACAGATACGCAGTATTTT	CATSDTLGGGSTDTQYF
TRBJ2-7	TRBD1	few	TRBV5-5	TGTGCCAGCAGGGCGGACAGGGGGCGCTTCCTGGCGGGGGGCACCTACGAGCAGTACTTC	CASRADRGRFLAGGTYEQYF
TRBJ2-1	TRBD1	-	TRBV28	TGTGCCAGCAGCCGGACAGGGAGTTTCAATGAGCAGTTCTTC	CASSRTGSFNEQFF
TRBJ2-7	-	-	TRBV25-1	TGTGCCAGCAGTGGCGACAGGACCCATTACTACGAGCAGTACTTC	CASSGDRTHYYEQYF
TRBJ2-7	TRBD1	many	TRBV5-1	TGCGCCAGCAGCCCGGCGGGACAGGCATCCTACGAGCAGTACTTC	CASSPAGQASYEQYF
TRBJ1-1	TRBD1	few	TRBV6-5	TGTGCCAGCAGTTACCTCCTTCCCCGGGACAGGGGAGACACTGAAGCTTTCTTT	CASSYLLPRDRGDTEAFF
TRBJ1-2	TRBD1	many	TRBV11-2	TGTGCCAGCAGTCCGTCCGGGACAGTGGAAGGCTATGGCTACACCTTC	CASSPSGTVEGYGYTF
TRBJ2-3	-	few	TRBV5-1	TGCGCCAGCAGGGTACAAAACAACCCCACAGATACGCAGTATTTT	CASRVQNNPTDTQYF
TRBJ2-1	TRBD2	-	TRBV7-2	TGTGCCAGCAGCGATAGCGGGGGGGCGAATGAGCAGTTCTTC	CASSDSGGANEQFF
TRBJ2-2	TRBD2	few	TRBV6-2/TRBV6-3	TGTGCCAGCAAGCGGGGGGCTTACACCGGGGAGCTGTTTTTT	CASKRGAYTGELFF
TRBJ2-1	-	many	TRBV12-5	TGTGCTAGTGGCCATTTGGGGACACTACGCTCCTACAATGAGCAGTTCTTC	CASGHLGTLRSYNEQFF
TRBJ2-3	-	-	TRBV20-1	TGCAGTGCTAGAGATCAGGGCTGGGGGATCGCAGATACGCAGTATTTT	CSARDQGWGIADTQYF
TRBJ2-7	-	many	TRBV14	TGTGCCAGCAGCCTATACGACTGGAGCGAGCAGTACTTC	CASSLYDWSEQYF
TRBJ2-6	-	many	TRBV7-2	TGTGCCAGCAGCTCCCTAGGGCGCTCTGGGGCCAACGTCCTGACTTTC	CASSSLGRSGANVLTF